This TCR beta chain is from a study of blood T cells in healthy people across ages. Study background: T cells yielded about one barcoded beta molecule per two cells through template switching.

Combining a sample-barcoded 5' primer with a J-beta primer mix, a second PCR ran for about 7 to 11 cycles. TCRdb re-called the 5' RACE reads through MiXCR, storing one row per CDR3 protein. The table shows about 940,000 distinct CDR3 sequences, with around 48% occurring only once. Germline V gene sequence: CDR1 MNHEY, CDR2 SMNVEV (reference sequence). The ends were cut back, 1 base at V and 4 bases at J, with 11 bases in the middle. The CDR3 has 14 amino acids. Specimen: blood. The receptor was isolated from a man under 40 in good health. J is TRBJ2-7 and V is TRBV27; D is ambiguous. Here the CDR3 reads CASSLYSQGYEQYF. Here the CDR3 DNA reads TGTGCCAGCAGTTTATACAGTCAAGGGTACGAGCAGTACTTC.